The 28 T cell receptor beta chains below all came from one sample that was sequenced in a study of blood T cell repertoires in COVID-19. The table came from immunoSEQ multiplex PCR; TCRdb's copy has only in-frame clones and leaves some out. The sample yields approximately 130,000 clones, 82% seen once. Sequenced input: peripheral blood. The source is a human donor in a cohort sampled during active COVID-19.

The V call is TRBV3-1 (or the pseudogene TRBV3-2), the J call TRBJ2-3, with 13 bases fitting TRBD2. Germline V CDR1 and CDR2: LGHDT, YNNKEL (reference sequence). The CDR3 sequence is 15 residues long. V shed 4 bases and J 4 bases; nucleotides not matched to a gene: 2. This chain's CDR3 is CASSLTSGGSDTQYF. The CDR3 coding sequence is TGTGCCAGCAGCCTGACTAGCGGGGGGTCAGATACGCAGTATTTT.

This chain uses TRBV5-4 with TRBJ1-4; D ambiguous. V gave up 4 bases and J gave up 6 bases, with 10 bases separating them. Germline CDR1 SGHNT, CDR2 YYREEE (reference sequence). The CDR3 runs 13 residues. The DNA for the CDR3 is TGTGCCAGCAGCCGACGCGGGGATGAAAAACTGTTTTTT. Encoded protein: CASSRRGDEKLFF.

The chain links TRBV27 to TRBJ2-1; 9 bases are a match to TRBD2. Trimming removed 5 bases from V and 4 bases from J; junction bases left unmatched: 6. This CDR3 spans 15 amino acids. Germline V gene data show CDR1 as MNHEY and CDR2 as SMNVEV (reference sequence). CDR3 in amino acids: CASSPQRGVYNEQFF. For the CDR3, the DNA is TGTGCCAGCAGTCCCCAGCGGGGGGTTTACAATGAGCAGTTCTTC.

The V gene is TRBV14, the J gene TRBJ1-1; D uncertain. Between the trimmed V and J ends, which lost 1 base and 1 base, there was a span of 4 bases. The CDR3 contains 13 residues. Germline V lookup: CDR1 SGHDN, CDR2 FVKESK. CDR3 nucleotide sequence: TGTGCCAGCAGCCAAGGGGCGAACACTGAAGCTTTCTTT. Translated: CASSQGANTEAFF.

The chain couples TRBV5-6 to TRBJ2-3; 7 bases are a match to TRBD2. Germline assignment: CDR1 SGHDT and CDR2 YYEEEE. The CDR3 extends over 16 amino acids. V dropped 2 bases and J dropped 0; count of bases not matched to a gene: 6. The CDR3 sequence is CASSFKRGDSTDTQYF. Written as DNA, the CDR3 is TGTGCCAGCAGCTTTAAACGGGGGGACAGCACAGATACGCAGTATTTT.

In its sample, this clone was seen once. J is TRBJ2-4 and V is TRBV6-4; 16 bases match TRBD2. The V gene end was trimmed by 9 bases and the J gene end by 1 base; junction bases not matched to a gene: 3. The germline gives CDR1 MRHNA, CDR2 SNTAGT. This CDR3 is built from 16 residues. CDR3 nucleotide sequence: TGTGCCAGTGGGACTAGCGGGGGGGCCGCCAAAAACATTCAGTACTTC. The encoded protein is CASGTSGGAAKNIQYF.

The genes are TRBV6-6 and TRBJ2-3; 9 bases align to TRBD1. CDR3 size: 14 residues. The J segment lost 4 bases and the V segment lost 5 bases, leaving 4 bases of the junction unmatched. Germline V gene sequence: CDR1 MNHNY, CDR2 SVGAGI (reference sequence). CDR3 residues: CASSRGTGSDTQYF. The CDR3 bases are TGTGCCAGCAGTCGCGGGACAGGGTCAGATACGCAGTATTTT.

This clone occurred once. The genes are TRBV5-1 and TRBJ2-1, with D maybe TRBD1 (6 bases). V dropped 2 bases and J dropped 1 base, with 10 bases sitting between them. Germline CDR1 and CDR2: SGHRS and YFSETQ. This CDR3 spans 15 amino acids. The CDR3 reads CASSFEGTSYNEQFF. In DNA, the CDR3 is TGCGCCAGCAGCTTCGAGGGGACATCCTACAATGAGCAGTTCTTC.

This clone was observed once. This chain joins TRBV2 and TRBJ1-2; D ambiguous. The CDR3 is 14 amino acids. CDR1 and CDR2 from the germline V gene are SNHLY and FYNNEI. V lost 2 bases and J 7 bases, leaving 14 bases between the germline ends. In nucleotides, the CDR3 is TGTGCCAGCAGTGAACTGGGAGAAGCCGGTGGCTACACCTTC. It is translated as CASSELGEAGGYTF.

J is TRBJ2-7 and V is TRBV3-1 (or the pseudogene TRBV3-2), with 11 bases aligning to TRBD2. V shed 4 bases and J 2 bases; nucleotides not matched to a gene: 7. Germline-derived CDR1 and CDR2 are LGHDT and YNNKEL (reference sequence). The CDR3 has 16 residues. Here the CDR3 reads CASSPRLAGTPYEQYF. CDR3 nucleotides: TGTGCCAGCAGCCCCCGACTAGCGGGGACTCCCTACGAGCAGTACTTC.

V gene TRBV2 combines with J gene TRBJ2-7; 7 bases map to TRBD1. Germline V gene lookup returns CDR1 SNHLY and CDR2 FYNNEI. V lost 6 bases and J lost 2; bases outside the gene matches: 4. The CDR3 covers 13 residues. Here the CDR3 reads CASSLGTAYEQYF. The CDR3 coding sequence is TGTGCCAGCAGCCTCGGGACAGCCTACGAGCAGTACTTC.

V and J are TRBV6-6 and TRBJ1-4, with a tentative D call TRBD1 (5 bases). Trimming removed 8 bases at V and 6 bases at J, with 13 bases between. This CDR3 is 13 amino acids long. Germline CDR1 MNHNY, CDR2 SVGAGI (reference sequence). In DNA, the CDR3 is TGTGCCAGCCGGGGCGGGGGAGATGAAAAACTGTTTTTT. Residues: CASRGGGDEKLFF.

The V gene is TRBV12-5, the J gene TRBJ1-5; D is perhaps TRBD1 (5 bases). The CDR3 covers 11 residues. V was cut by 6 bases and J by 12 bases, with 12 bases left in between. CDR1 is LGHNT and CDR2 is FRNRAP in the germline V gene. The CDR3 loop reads CASGAWGLQHF. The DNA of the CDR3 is TGTGCTAGTGGAGCCTGGGGACTCCAGCATTTT.

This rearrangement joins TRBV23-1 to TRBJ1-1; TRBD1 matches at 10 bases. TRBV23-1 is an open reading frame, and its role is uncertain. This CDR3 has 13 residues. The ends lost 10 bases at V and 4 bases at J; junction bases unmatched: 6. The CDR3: CATGQGVGTEAFF. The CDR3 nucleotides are TGCGCCACCGGACAGGGGGTTGGCACTGAAGCTTTCTTT.

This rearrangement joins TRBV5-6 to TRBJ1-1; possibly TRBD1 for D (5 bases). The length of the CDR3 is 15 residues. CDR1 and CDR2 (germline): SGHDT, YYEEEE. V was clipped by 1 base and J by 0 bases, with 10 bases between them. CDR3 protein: CASSLLSGMNTEAFF. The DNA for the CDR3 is TGTGCCAGCAGCTTGCTCTCAGGGATGAACACTGAAGCTTTCTTT.

CDR3: CASSIDGPYSPLHF. CDR3 bases: TGTGCCAGTAGTATAGATGGGCCGTATTCACCCCTCCACTTT. The chain carries TRBV19 and TRBJ1-6; no clear D gene. The CDR3 length is 14 residues. Trimming stripped 0 bases from V and 8 bases from J, with 8 bases between. Germline V gene lookup returns CDR1 LNHDA and CDR2 SQIVND (reference sequence).

CDR3 nucleotides: TGCAGCGTTGATGACGGACAGGGGCTCACAGATACGCAGTATTTT. Its translation is CSVDDGQGLTDTQYF. The V call is TRBV29-1, the J call TRBJ2-3; TRBD1 aligns across 9 bases. With 3 bases clipped from V and 2 bases from J, the junction kept 6 bases outside the gene matches. CDR3 length equals 15 residues. Germline CDR1 SQVTM, CDR2 ANQGSEA.

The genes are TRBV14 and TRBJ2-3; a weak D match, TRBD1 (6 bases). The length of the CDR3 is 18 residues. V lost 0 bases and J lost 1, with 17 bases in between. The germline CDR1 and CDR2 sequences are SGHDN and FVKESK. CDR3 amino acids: CASSQDTGLWFGTDTQYF. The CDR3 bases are TGTGCCAGCAGCCAAGATACAGGGCTGTGGTTTGGCACAGATACGCAGTATTTT.

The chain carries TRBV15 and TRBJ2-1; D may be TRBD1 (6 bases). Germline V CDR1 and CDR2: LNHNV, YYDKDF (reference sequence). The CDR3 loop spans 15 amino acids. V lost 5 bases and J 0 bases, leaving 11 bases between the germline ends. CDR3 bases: TGTGCCACCAGCTTACCAGGGGACTCCTACAATGAGCAGTTCTTC. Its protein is CATSLPGDSYNEQFF.

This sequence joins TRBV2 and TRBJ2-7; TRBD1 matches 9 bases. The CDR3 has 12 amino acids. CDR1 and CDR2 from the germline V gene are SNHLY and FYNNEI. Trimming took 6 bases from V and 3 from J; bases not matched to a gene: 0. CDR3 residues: CASRTGGYEQYF. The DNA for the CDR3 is TGTGCCAGCAGGACAGGGGGCTACGAGCAGTACTTC.

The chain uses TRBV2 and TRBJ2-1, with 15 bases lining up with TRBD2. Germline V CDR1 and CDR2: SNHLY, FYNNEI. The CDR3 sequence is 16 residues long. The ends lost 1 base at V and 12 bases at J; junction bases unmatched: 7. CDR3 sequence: CASSEGTSGGVKVQFF. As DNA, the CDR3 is TGTGCCAGCAGTGAAGGGACTAGCGGGGGGGTGAAGGTGCAGTTCTTC.

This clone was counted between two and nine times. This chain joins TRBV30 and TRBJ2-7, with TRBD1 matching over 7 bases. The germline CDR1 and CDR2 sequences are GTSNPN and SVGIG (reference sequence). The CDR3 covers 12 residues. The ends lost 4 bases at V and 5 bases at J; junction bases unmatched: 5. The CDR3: CAWTGRGNEQYF. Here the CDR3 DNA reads TGTGCCTGGACAGGCAGGGGGAACGAGCAGTACTTC.

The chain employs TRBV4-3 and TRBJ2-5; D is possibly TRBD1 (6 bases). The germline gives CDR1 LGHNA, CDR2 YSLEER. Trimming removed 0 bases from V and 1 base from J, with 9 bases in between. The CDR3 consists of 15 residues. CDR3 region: CASSQDTGSQETQYF. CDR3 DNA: TGCGCCAGCAGCCAAGATACAGGGTCCCAAGAGACCCAGTACTTC.

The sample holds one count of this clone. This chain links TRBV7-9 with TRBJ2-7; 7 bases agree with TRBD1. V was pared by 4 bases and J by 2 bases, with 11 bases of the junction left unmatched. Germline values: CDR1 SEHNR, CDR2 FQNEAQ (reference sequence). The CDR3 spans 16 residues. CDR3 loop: CASSSRVGTDTYEQYF. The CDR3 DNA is TGTGCCAGCAGCTCCCGGGTCGGGACAGATACCTACGAGCAGTACTTC.

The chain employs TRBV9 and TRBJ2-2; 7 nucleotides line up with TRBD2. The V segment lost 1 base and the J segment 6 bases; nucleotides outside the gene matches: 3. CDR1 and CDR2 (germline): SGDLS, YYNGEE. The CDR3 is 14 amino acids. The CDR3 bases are TGTGCCAGCAGCGTAAGGCTAGCGGCCGGGGAGCTGTTTTTT. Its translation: CASSVRLAAGELFF.

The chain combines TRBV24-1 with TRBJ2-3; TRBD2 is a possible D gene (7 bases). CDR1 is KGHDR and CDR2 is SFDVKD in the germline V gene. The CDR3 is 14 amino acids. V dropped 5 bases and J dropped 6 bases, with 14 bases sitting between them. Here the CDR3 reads CATSARGGPDTQYF. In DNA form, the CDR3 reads TGTGCCACCAGTGCTAGGGGGGGCCCCGATACGCAGTATTTT.

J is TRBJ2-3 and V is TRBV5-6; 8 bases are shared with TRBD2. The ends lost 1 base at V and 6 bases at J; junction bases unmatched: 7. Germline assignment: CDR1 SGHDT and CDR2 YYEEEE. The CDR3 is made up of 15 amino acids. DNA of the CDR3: TGTGCCAGCAGCTTGAGGCTAGCGGGTGTTGATACGCAGTATTTT. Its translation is CASSLRLAGVDTQYF.

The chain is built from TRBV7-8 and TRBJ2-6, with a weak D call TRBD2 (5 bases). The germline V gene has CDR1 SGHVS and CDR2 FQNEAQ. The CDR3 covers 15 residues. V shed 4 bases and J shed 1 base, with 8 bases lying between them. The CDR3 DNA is TGTGCCAGCAGCTCCCCGGGGTCTGGGGCCAACGTCCTGACTTTC. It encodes CASSSPGSGANVLTF.